One sample yielded the 13 T cell receptor beta chains listed below, sequenced in a study of T cell responses to AZD1222 COVID-19 vaccine. Profiled with immunoSEQ multiplex PCR; TCRdb holds only in-frame clones, not every one. In the table there are about 79,000 clones, about 91% of which are singletons. Material: peripheral blood, obtained on day 0 of MenACWY control vaccination. The source of these receptors is an adult in good health.

The V call is TRBV10-3, the J call TRBJ2-6; no reliable D call. V lost 3 bases and J lost 1, with 10 bases in between. Germline V CDR1 and CDR2: ENHRY, SYGVKD. The CDR3 spans 16 residues. The CDR3 DNA sequence: TGTGCCATCAGTGACAAGGGCATATCTGGGGCCAACGTCCTGACTTTC. Its protein is CAISDKGISGANVLTF.

The chain is built from TRBV3-1 (or the pseudogene TRBV3-2) and TRBJ2-3, with a weak D call TRBD1 (5 bases). The V gene's germline CDR1 is LGHDT and CDR2 YNNKEL (reference sequence). The CDR3 loop spans 17 amino acids. The V and J ends lost 1 base and 5 bases respectively, with 19 bases between them. The CDR3 loop reads CASSQAYRFGAVDTQYF. The CDR3 nucleotides read TGTGCCAGCAGCCAAGCCTACCGGTTTGGGGCGGTAGATACGCAGTATTTT.

This chain joins TRBV6-5 and TRBJ2-2; no reliable D call. Per germline, CDR1 MNHEY and CDR2 SVGAGI. This CDR3 contains 14 residues. V lost 5 bases, J lost 4 bases, and 11 bases lay in between. The DNA of the CDR3 is TGTGCCAGCAGTCAGACACCAACCACCGGGGAGCTGTTTTTT. Encoded protein: CASSQTPTTGELFF.

The V gene is TRBV7-8, the J gene TRBJ2-7, with TRBD1 identical over 9 bases. The CDR3 runs to 16 residues. The V segment lost 6 bases and the J segment 2 bases; nucleotides outside the gene matches: 11. Germline values: CDR1 SGHVS, CDR2 FQNEAQ. Written as DNA, the CDR3 is TGTGCCAGCAGTATAAGCCCCGGGACAGGGACCTACGAGCAGTACTTC. Encoded protein: CASSISPGTGTYEQYF.

The gene calls are TRBV6-2 or TRBV6-3 and TRBJ1-2; 7 nucleotides match TRBD1. This CDR3 region has 15 residues. CDR1 MNHEY and CDR2 SVGEGT come from the germline V gene. After removal of 5 bases from V and 4 bases from J, the junction contained 10 bases not matched to a gene. CDR3 sequence: CASSPETGRIYGYTF. The CDR3 coding sequence is TGTGCCAGCAGTCCCGAGACAGGGAGGATCTATGGCTACACCTTC.

The CDR3 here is CASSLGAVKASGTDTQYF. The CDR3 DNA follows: TGCGCCAGCAGCTTGGGGGCAGTCAAAGCCTCGGGCACAGATACGCAGTATTTT. J is TRBJ2-3 and V is TRBV5-1; D uncertain. V shed 0 bases and J shed 1 base, with 18 bases lying between them. Germline V lookup: CDR1 SGHRS, CDR2 YFSETQ. The CDR3 loop spans 18 amino acids.

This CDR3 reads CASSTSLEETQYF. DNA for the CDR3: TGTGCCAGCTCAACTAGCCTTGAGGAGACCCAGTACTTC. V and J are TRBV18 and TRBJ2-5, with D possibly matching TRBD2 (6 bases). V lost 5 bases and J lost 5, with 12 bases in between. CDR1 and CDR2 from the germline V gene are KGHSH and LQKENI. The CDR3 has 13 amino acids.

This clone was recorded once. This chain joins TRBV2 and TRBJ2-5; D not certain. The CDR3 contains 11 residues. V was trimmed by 8 bases and J by 2 bases, leaving 6 bases between them. The germline CDR1 and CDR2 sequences are SNHLY and FYNNEI. The chain's CDR3 is CASQTQETQYF. DNA for the CDR3: TGTGCCAGCCAAACACAAGAGACCCAGTACTTC.

This chain joins TRBV3-1 (or the pseudogene TRBV3-2) and TRBJ1-6; D unclear. Deletions cut 1 base from V and 12 bases from J, with 7 bases between. CDR3 size: 12 residues. Germline V CDR1 and CDR2: LGHDT, YNNKEL (reference sequence). The CDR3 sequence: CASSQGERPLHF. CDR3 nucleotides: TGTGCCAGCAGCCAAGGGGAAAGACCCCTCCACTTT.

V and J are TRBV28 and TRBJ1-6; D remains ambiguous. The CDR3 consists of 12 residues. The germline V gene encodes CDR1 MDHEN and CDR2 SYDVKM. V was trimmed by 1 base and J by 9 bases, leaving 4 bases between them. CDR3 sequence: CASSLFPSPLHF. The CDR3 bases are TGTGCCAGCAGTTTATTTCCTTCACCCCTCCACTTT.

This clone was observed a handful of times. CDR3 in DNA: TGTGCCAGCACGGCGGGGACAGGGGCGAGAAGGACCTTC. Residues: CASTAGTGARRTF. This chain links TRBV28 with TRBJ1-2, with TRBD1 matching over 10 bases. The CDR3 is 13 amino acids. Per germline, CDR1 MDHEN and CDR2 SYDVKM. The V gene end was trimmed by 7 bases and the J gene end by 14 bases; junction bases not matched to a gene: 13.

The chain is built from TRBV4-3 and TRBJ1-4; perhaps TRBD1 as D (5 bases). The V gene lost 1 base and the J gene lost 8 bases, with 17 bases spanning the gap. This CDR3 is 16 amino acids long. Germline CDR1 reads LGHNA; CDR2 reads YSLEER. As DNA, the CDR3 is TGCGCCAGCAGCCAAGGTGTCGGGTCGAGGGGAGAAAAACTGTTTTTT. It codes for CASSQGVGSRGEKLFF.

V is TRBV18 and J is TRBJ2-7, with D perhaps matching TRBD1 (5 bases). Trimming cost V 3 bases and J 2 bases, with 8 bases left between them. From germline, CDR1 is KGHSH and CDR2 LQKENI. The CDR3 has 13 amino acids. The CDR3 DNA reads as TGTGCCAGCTCACCCCTGGACACCTACGAGCAGTACTTC. Translation gives CASSPLDTYEQYF.